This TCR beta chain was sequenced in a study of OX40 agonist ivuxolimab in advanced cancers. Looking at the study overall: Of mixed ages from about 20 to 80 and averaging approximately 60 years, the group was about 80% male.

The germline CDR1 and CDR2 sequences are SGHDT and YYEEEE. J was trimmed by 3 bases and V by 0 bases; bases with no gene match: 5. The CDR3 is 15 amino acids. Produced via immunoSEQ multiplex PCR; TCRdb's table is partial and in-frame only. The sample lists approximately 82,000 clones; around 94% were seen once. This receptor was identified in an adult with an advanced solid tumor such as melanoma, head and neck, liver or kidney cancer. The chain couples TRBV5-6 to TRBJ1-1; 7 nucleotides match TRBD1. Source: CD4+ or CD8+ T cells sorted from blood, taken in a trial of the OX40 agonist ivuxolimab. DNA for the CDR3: TGTGCCAGCAGCTTGGGTACAGGGGAAGACACTGAAGCTTTCTTT. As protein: CASSLGTGEDTEAFF.